A selection of T cell receptor beta chains follows, all from one sample in a study of blood T cell repertoires in COVID-19. Repertoires were generated with immunoSEQ multiplex PCR, while TCRdb's copy carries only in-frame clones and drops some. The profile shows a few hundred thousand clones, about 89% of them singletons. Sequences were obtained from PBMCs or T cells enriched from blood (not recorded which). These receptors were taken from a man aged 35 to 55 who had recovered from COVID-19. Both conserved end residues are part of each CDR3. Fields, in order: J gene, D gene, clone size, V gene, CDR3 protein, CDR3 DNA. A D gene is named only where the DNA matches it firmly. Size tells how often a clone was seen (once, few, many) or the class of an expanded clone, and some rows leave it out.

j_gene: TRBJ2-5
d_gene: TRBD1
abundance: .
v_gene: TRBV24-1
CDR3aa: CATSDPTGKEETQYF
CDR3nt: TGTGCCACCAGTGACCCGACAGGGAAGGAGGAGACCCAGTACTTC

j_gene: TRBJ1-3
d_gene: TRBD1
abundance: .
v_gene: TRBV5-1
CDR3aa: CASSLVWDRGLSGNTIYF
CDR3nt: TGCGCCAGCAGCTTGGTTTGGGACAGGGGTCTCTCTGGAAACACCATATATTTT

j_gene: TRBJ1-2
d_gene: .
abundance: .
v_gene: TRBV4-2
CDR3aa: CASMGWDDSFNYGYTF
CDR3nt: TGTGCCAGCATGGGCTGGGATGACAGCTTTAACTATGGCTACACCTTC

j_gene: TRBJ1-1
d_gene: .
abundance: once
v_gene: TRBV18
CDR3aa: CASSQMRSKRNNTEAFF
CDR3nt: TGTGCCAGCTCGCAAATGAGATCGAAGCGGAATAACACTGAAGCTTTCTTT

j_gene: TRBJ1-5
d_gene: TRBD1
abundance: .
v_gene: TRBV5-1
CDR3aa: CASSQGTGTNQPQHF
CDR3nt: TGCGCCAGCAGCCAGGGGACAGGGACAAATCAGCCCCAGCATTTT

j_gene: TRBJ1-6
d_gene: TRBD1
abundance: .
v_gene: TRBV6-6
CDR3aa: CASSLQPPGQGSYNSPLHF
CDR3nt: TGTGCCAGCAGTCTCCAACCGCCGGGACAGGGCTCCTATAATTCACCCCTCCACTTT

j_gene: TRBJ2-1
d_gene: .
abundance: .
v_gene: TRBV7-2
CDR3aa: CASSSSRGPSGYNEQFF
CDR3nt: TGTGCCAGCAGCTCTAGCAGGGGCCCCAGTGGCTACAATGAGCAGTTCTTC

j_gene: TRBJ2-7
d_gene: TRBD1
abundance: once
v_gene: TRBV28
CDR3aa: CASTTRWTGDYEQYF
CDR3nt: TGTGCCAGCACCACTAGGTGGACAGGCGATTACGAGCAGTACTTC

j_gene: TRBJ2-6
d_gene: TRBD1
abundance: .
v_gene: TRBV19
CDR3aa: CASSIGTGGFNVLTF
CDR3nt: TGTGCCAGTAGTATAGGAACAGGGGGCTTCAACGTCCTGACTTTC

j_gene: TRBJ2-5
d_gene: .
abundance: .
v_gene: TRBV12-3/TRBV12-4
CDR3aa: CATTVGETQYF
CDR3nt: TGTGCCACGACAGTCGGGGAGACCCAGTACTTC

j_gene: TRBJ2-3
d_gene: TRBD2
abundance: .
v_gene: TRBV7-2
CDR3aa: CASSFLGLAGVSTDTQYF
CDR3nt: TGTGCCAGCAGCTTCCTTGGACTAGCGGGAGTGAGCACAGATACGCAGTATTTT